This T cell receptor (beta chain) was observed in a study of blood T cell repertoires in COVID-19. Looking at the study overall: Sources were T cells, B-cell-depleted T cells, or PBMCs; the material itself was cDNA or gDNA.

The authors' processing: Estimation of nucleated cell counts was performed using reference gene primer amplification. TCRdb's table, derived via immunoSEQ multiplex PCR, lists solely in-frame clones and lacks some. The V and J calls and the clone size are those of that table, but D and trimming were determined from the DNA. The sample has 300,000 to 400,000 clones; 86% are singletons. This clone was recorded a few times. V trimming: 1 base; J trimming: 1 base; junction bases outside the gene matches: 3. The CDR3 covers 16 residues. The germline gives CDR1 SEHNR, CDR2 FQNEAQ (reference sequence). The specimen was peripheral blood. This TCR was sampled from a woman aged 60-75 years with COVID-19, enrolled during active disease. V usage is TRBV7-9 and J usage is TRBJ2-3; TRBD1 aligns across 9 bases. The CDR3 nucleotides read TGTGCCAGCAGCTTAGGGACAGGGGTTGGCACAGATACGCAGTATTTT. It is translated as CASSLGTGVGTDTQYF.